This T cell receptor beta chain was sequenced in a study of neurological immune-mediated disorders. The V end lost 7 bases, the J end lost 1 base, and 3 bases lay between the germline ends. Germline CDR1 is MDHEN and CDR2 is SYDVKM. The CDR3 totals 11 residues. TCRdb independently ran MiXCR on the 5' RACE reads; one entry per CDR3 protein. The table includes about 74,000 distinct CDR3 sequences, roughly 5.6% detected once. Of note for this clonotype: Since a much larger clone is just one base distant, this may be a read error.

The sequencing sample was made of PBMCs. The rearrangement uses TRBV28 and TRBJ2-3; D ambiguous. The receptor's source is a man aged 18 to 35 with multiple sclerosis. The CDR3, as DNA: TGTGCCAGCAAGGGCACAGATACGCAGTATTTT. Encoded protein: CASKGTDTQYF.